Below, 3 T cell receptor beta chains from the same sample are listed, as sequenced in a study of cytomegalovirus exposure and HLA in healthy donors. The study ran its PCR with 60 Vbeta and 13 Jbeta primers. Data came from immunoSEQ multiplex PCR; TCRdb stores just in-frame clones and leaves some out. The repertoire holds 100,000 to 150,000 clones, with around 72% as singletons. The sequencing input was PBMCs. The receptor source for this set is a woman between 18 and 29 years old in good health and CMV-seronegative.

This clone has only a few counts. The chain uses TRBV30 and TRBJ2-1; D ambiguous. V was cut by 5 bases and J by 8 bases, with 10 bases left in between. This CDR3 is 11 amino acids long. CDR1 is GTSNPN, CDR2 SVGIG, per germline (reference sequence). The DNA for the CDR3 is TGTGCCTGGTTGGGCGTCGATGAGCAGTTCTTC. Its translation: CAWLGVDEQFF.

The CDR3 loop reads CASSPRTGNEKLFF. For the CDR3, the DNA is TGTGCCAGCAGCCCGAGGACAGGGAATGAAAAACTGTTTTTT. V and J are TRBV7-6 and TRBJ1-4, with 8 bases lining up with TRBD1. Unmatched junction bases numbered 4, after V lost 5 bases and J lost 5 bases. CDR3 size: 14 residues. The germline V gene has CDR1 SGHVS and CDR2 FNYEAQ.

The chain recombines TRBV6-5 with TRBJ1-2, with 7 bases that match TRBD1. CDR1 MNHEY and CDR2 SVGAGI come from the germline V gene. With V trimmed by 0 bases and J by 7 bases, 2 bases remained unmatched. The CDR3 extends over 13 amino acids. CDR3 amino acids: CASSYSGGRGYTF. CDR3 nucleotides: TGTGCCAGCAGTTACTCAGGGGGCCGTGGCTACACCTTC.